Listed below are T cell receptor beta chains from one sample, sequenced in a study of identical twins. TCRdb passed the 5' RACE reads through MiXCR, listing each CDR3 protein once. Among under 250,000 distinct CDR3 sequences listed, over 9.5% were seen once. The same data also contributed to another study, on yellow fever vaccine responses in identical twins.

Sequenced input: memory (CD45RO+) T cells sorted from blood. These receptors were taken from a woman between 18 and 29 years old in good health. CDR3s include the opening cysteine and the closing phenylalanine or tryptophan. D genes are given only for firm matches. Clone size is given for some rows only: seen once, a few or many times, or a class if the clone is expanded.

>TRBV15|NA|TRBD1|TRBJ2-1
CATSQGQVVSNEQFF
TGTGCCACCAGCCAGGGACAGGTTGTTTCTAATGAGCAGTTCTTC
>TRBV10-2|few|NA|TRBJ1-3
CASSAKSSGNTIYF
TGCGCCAGCAGTGCTAAGTCCTCTGGAAACACCATATATTTT
>TRBV12-3/TRBV12-4|NA|NA|TRBJ1-2
CASSQREGGYTF
TGTGCCAGCAGCCAGAGGGAGGGTGGCTACACCTTC
>TRBV5-1|few|TRBD1|TRBJ2-1
CASSLATGNEQFF
TGCGCCAGCAGCTTGGCGACAGGGAATGAGCAGTTCTTC
>TRBV18|many|TRBD2|TRBJ2-1
CASSRTSGGDSYNEQFF
TGTGCCAGCTCACGAACTAGCGGGGGGGATTCCTACAATGAGCAGTTCTTC
>TRBV4-1|few|TRBD1|TRBJ2-7
CASSQQTGTGLYEQYF
TGCGCCAGCAGCCAACAGACCGGGACAGGGCTTTACGAGCAGTACTTC
>TRBV18|few|NA|TRBJ2-1
CASSPSVDTGYNEQFF
TGTGCCAGCTCGCCCTCGGTCGATACGGGCTACAATGAGCAGTTCTTC
>TRBV18|few|TRBD2|TRBJ2-3
CASSPRTSGSTDTQYF
TGTGCCAGCTCACCTAGGACTAGCGGGAGTACAGATACGCAGTATTTT
>TRBV7-9|many|NA|TRBJ2-5
CASSFSGAQETQYF
TGTGCCAGCAGCTTCTCGGGGGCTCAAGAGACCCAGTACTTC
>TRBV29-1|few|NA|TRBJ2-7
CSVEEGVPSYEQYF
TGCAGCGTTGAAGAAGGCGTCCCCTCCTACGAGCAGTACTTC
>TRBV27|NA|TRBD2|TRBJ2-7
CASSPLAGGYEQYF
TGTGCCAGCAGTCCACTAGCGGGAGGCTACGAGCAGTACTTC
>TRBV12-3/TRBV12-4|NA|NA|TRBJ2-5
CASSSVVPGQETQYF
TGTGCCAGCAGTTCAGTCGTCCCGGGGCAAGAGACCCAGTACTTC
>TRBV28|few|NA|TRBJ2-7
CASRDYEQYF
TGTGCCAGCAGGGACTACGAGCAGTACTTC
>TRBV7-9|many|TRBD1|TRBJ2-5
CASSQRRDRGRQETQYF
TGTGCCAGCAGCCAACGCCGGGACAGGGGGCGACAAGAGACCCAGTACTTC
>TRBV2|NA|TRBD2|TRBJ2-2
CATRLAGGPGTGELFF
TGTGCCACCCGACTAGCGGGAGGGCCAGGCACCGGGGAGCTGTTTTTT
>TRBV9|few|TRBD2|TRBJ2-1
CASSVGVAGNNEQFF
TGTGCCAGCAGCGTAGGGGTAGCGGGAAACAATGAGCAGTTCTTC
>TRBV5-1|NA|NA|TRBJ2-7
CASSLERKDEQYF
TGCGCCAGCAGCTTGGAGCGGAAGGACGAGCAGTACTTC
>TRBV6-1|few|TRBD1|TRBJ2-7
CASSIAGTGVDEQYF
TGTGCCAGCAGTATCGCCGGGACAGGGGTTGACGAGCAGTACTTC
>TRBV5-5|NA|TRBD2|TRBJ2-5
CASSSASGGAGIQETQYF
TGTGCCAGCAGCTCAGCTAGCGGGGGGGCGGGAATTCAAGAGACCCAGTACTTC
>TRBV27|many|NA|TRBJ2-1
CASSLTGQGTNEQFF
TGTGCCAGCAGTTTAACGGGGCAGGGGACTAATGAGCAGTTCTTC
>TRBV30|few|NA|TRBJ2-1
CAWSAHVGVYNEQFF
TGTGCCTGGAGTGCCCATGTGGGGGTTTACAATGAGCAGTTCTTC
>TRBV15|few|NA|TRBJ2-7
CATSRSSSYEQYF
TGTGCCACCAGCAGAAGTAGCTCCTACGAGCAGTACTTC
>TRBV25-1|NA|NA|TRBJ2-2
CASLRTDNTGELFF
TGTGCCAGCCTACGGACAGACAACACCGGGGAGCTGTTTTTT
>TRBV29-1|NA|NA|TRBJ2-2
CSVALGVYGGELFF
TGCAGCGTGGCCCTTGGGGTATATGGCGGGGAGCTGTTTTTT
>TRBV27|few|NA|TRBJ2-1
CASSREPTNINEQFF
TGTGCCAGCAGTCGGGAACCTACAAATATCAATGAGCAGTTCTTC
>TRBV9|many|NA|TRBJ2-1
CASSVSFNDNEQFF
TGTGCCAGCAGCGTATCTTTTAATGACAATGAGCAGTTCTTC
>TRBV3-1|many|NA|TRBJ1-1
CASSQGGLSNTEAFF
TGTGCCAGCAGCCAAGGTGGACTTTCGAACACTGAAGCTTTCTTT